These 25 T cell receptor beta chains were sequenced from one sample in a study of cytotoxic CD8 clonotypes in ibrutinib-treated CLL. Assay: immunoSEQ multiplex PCR; the TCRdb copy retains only in-frame clones and omits some. The sample records around 15,000 clones, approximately 71% being singletons. The sample consisted of PBMCs, taken before ibrutinib treatment. The receptors were sampled from a human donor with chronic lymphocytic leukemia.

Only a few counts were recorded for this clone. V is TRBV2 and J is TRBJ2-7; 7 bases fit TRBD2. The ends lost 8 bases at V and 0 bases at J; junction bases unmatched: 4. There are 13 residues in the CDR3. Per the germline V gene, CDR1 is SNHLY and CDR2 is FYNNEI. CDR3 residues: CASGDYLSYEQYF. CDR3 coding DNA: TGTGCCAGCGGGGACTATCTCTCCTACGAGCAGTACTTC.

The chain is built from TRBV30 and TRBJ1-5; D perhaps matches TRBD1 (6 bases). Trimming left V 1 base short and J 3 bases short, with 13 bases between. Germline CDR1 is GTSNPN and CDR2 is SVGIG (reference sequence). This CDR3 contains 15 residues. In DNA, the CDR3 is TGTGCCTGGAGTGGGGGGGCCGGCCTCAATCAGCCCCAGCATTTT. Its protein is CAWSGGAGLNQPQHF.

This chain links TRBV23-1 with TRBJ1-2, with 7 bases fitting TRBD1. TRBV23-1 is given ORF status, its function remaining uncertain. Germline trimming cut 6 bases from V and 7 bases from J; bases unmatched to any gene: 8. The CDR3 has 13 amino acids. CDR3 amino acids: CASRYRGFGGYTF. The CDR3 DNA follows: TGCGCCAGCAGATACAGGGGTTTCGGTGGCTACACCTTC.

The chain carries TRBV6-6 and TRBJ2-7, with 8 bases matching TRBD1. V was pared by 6 bases and J by 4 bases, with 8 bases of the junction left unmatched. Germline CDR1 is MNHNY and CDR2 is SVGAGI (reference sequence). CDR3 length equals 14 residues. This CDR3 is CASRRTGTRYEQYF. CDR3 sequence (DNA): TGTGCCAGCAGACGGACAGGGACGCGGTACGAGCAGTACTTC.

The rearrangement uses TRBV7-2 and TRBJ2-1, with TRBD2 matching over 11 bases. This CDR3 contains 16 residues. The V gene's germline CDR1 is SGHTA and CDR2 FQGNSA. V gave up 1 base and J gave up 4 bases; unmatched junction bases: 3. This CDR3 reads CASSLDLAGGYNEQFF. The DNA of the CDR3 is TGTGCCAGCAGCTTAGATCTAGCGGGGGGATACAATGAGCAGTTCTTC.

This clone showed up just once. The rearrangement joins TRBV7-2 to TRBJ1-2; 9 positions agree with TRBD1. V was clipped by 1 base and J by 7 bases; unmatched bases: 7. This CDR3 spans 15 amino acids. Germline V gene data show CDR1 as SGHTA and CDR2 as FQGNSA. The CDR3 DNA reads as TGTGCCAGCAGCTTAGAGGGACAGGGACTAGGTGGCTACACCTTC. It codes for CASSLEGQGLGGYTF.

This rearrangement joins TRBV5-4 to TRBJ2-3; D gene ambiguous. The V gene's germline CDR1 is SGHNT and CDR2 YYREEE (reference sequence). The CDR3 is 13 residues long. V was trimmed by 2 bases and J by 1 base, leaving 5 bases between them. CDR3 DNA: TGTGCCAGCAGCTTAATGGGCACAGATACGCAGTATTTT. Translation: CASSLMGTDTQYF.

The genes are TRBV7-2 and TRBJ2-7; tentative D call: TRBD1 (6 bases). The CDR3 spans 14 residues. Germline V lookup: CDR1 SGHTA, CDR2 FQGNSA. V lost 5 bases, J lost 5 bases, and 16 bases lay in between. The CDR3 protein is CASSPQGFPHEQYF. In DNA form, the CDR3 reads TGTGCCAGCAGCCCCCAGGGGTTTCCCCACGAGCAGTACTTC.

The gene calls are TRBV7-3 and TRBJ2-1; D perhaps matches TRBD1 (6 bases). This CDR3 has 16 amino acids. Germline CDR1 reads SGHTA; CDR2 reads FQGTGA. V lost 4 bases to trimming and J lost 2 bases, with 15 bases between them. In nucleotides, the CDR3 is TGTGCCAGCAGCTCGAGGACAGCTCCGCCCTACAATGAGCAGTTCTTC. Residues: CASSSRTAPPYNEQFF.

This clone was counted a few times. This chain uses TRBV5-1 with TRBJ2-7; 7 bases fit TRBD1. V shed 3 bases and J 3 bases; nucleotides not matched to a gene: 6. The CDR3 runs 14 residues. CDR1 is SGHRS and CDR2 is YFSETQ in the germline V gene. The CDR3 reads CASSYTGDIYEQYF. CDR3 in DNA: TGCGCCAGCAGCTATACAGGGGACATCTACGAGCAGTACTTC.

The chain is built from TRBV6-5 and TRBJ2-7, with 8 bases that match TRBD2. V gave up 2 bases and J gave up 5 bases; unmatched junction bases: 8. Germline-derived CDR1 and CDR2 are MNHEY and SVGAGI. CDR3 length: 15 residues. The CDR3 bases are TGTGCCAGCAGTTACAAGGTAGCGGGGACCCACGAGCAGTACTTC. Translation: CASSYKVAGTHEQYF.

This clone was seen more than once but under ten times. This rearrangement joins TRBV18 to TRBJ1-4; 8 bases line up with TRBD1. The germline V gene has CDR1 KGHSH and CDR2 LQKENI. V trimming: 8 bases; J trimming: 6 bases; junction bases outside the gene matches: 5. The CDR3 extends over 13 amino acids. The CDR3 here is CASTDRGYEKLFF. For the CDR3, the DNA is TGTGCCAGCACCGACAGGGGATATGAAAAACTGTTTTTT.

This clone was seen a handful of times. The V gene is TRBV21-1, the J gene TRBJ1-5; no check of the table's D call, TRBD1, against the DNA was made. TRBV21-1 is reported as a pseudogene. There are 13 residues in the CDR3. This CDR3 reads CASSDRGTQPQHF. The CDR3 DNA reads as TGTGCCAGCAGCGACAGGGGGACTCAGCCCCAGCATTTT.

J is TRBJ1-1 and V is TRBV7-8, with D tentatively TRBD1 (6 bases). The ends were cut back, 0 bases at V and 1 base at J, with 12 bases in the middle. The CDR3 sequence is 16 residues long. Germline CDR1 SGHVS, CDR2 FQNEAQ. CDR3 sequence (DNA): TGTGCCAGCAGCTTAGCGGCAGGGGTCTCGAACACTGAAGCTTTCTTT. Translating it yields CASSLAAGVSNTEAFF.

V usage is TRBV7-9 and J usage is TRBJ1-1; 9 bases are shared with TRBD1. The J segment lost 4 bases and the V segment lost 2 bases, leaving 8 bases of the junction unmatched. Germline loops: CDR1 SEHNR, CDR2 FQNEAQ (reference sequence). The CDR3 has 16 amino acids. The CDR3: CASSLQMGQGGTEAFF. CDR3 in DNA: TGTGCCAGCAGCTTACAGATGGGACAGGGAGGCACTGAAGCTTTCTTT.

This clone was seen more than once but under ten times. The V call is TRBV7-8, the J call TRBJ1-6; 10 bases agree with TRBD1. V trimming: 5 bases; J trimming: 9 bases; junction bases outside the gene matches: 4. The CDR3 contains 14 residues. Germline V gene sequence: CDR1 SGHVS, CDR2 FQNEAQ. CDR3 DNA sequence: TGTGCCAGCAGCCTGACAGGGGGCGCTTCACCCCTCCACTTT. Its translation: CASSLTGGASPLHF.

The count of this clone is one. The V call is TRBV7-2, the J call TRBJ2-7; D is unclear. Trimming took 5 bases from V and 2 from J, leaving 10 bases between them. Germline V CDR1 and CDR2: SGHTA, FQGNSA. This CDR3 has 13 amino acids. The chain's CDR3 is CASSPGPTYEQYF. The CDR3 DNA reads TGTGCCAGCAGCCCTGGACCAACCTACGAGCAGTACTTC.

The chain has TRBV9 and TRBJ2-3; 7 bases align to TRBD2. Germline CDR1 and CDR2: SGDLS and YYNGEE. This CDR3 is built from 15 residues. V lost 1 base, J lost 7 bases, and 9 bases stayed unmatched. The CDR3 DNA sequence: TGTGCCAGCAGCGTACGAAGCGGGGACGGGAATACGCAGTATTTT. Translating it yields CASSVRSGDGNTQYF.

The rearrangement joins TRBV18 to TRBJ2-5; 8 nucleotides align to TRBD1. The CDR3 consists of 15 residues. The germline gives CDR1 KGHSH, CDR2 LQKENI. V dropped 3 bases and J dropped 5; count of bases not matched to a gene: 8. The CDR3 spells CASSPGQGGTETQYF. The CDR3 region has the DNA TGTGCCAGCTCACCTGGACAGGGAGGTACGGAGACCCAGTACTTC.

The chain combines TRBV19 with TRBJ2-2; possible D gene TRBD2, 7 bases. The CDR3 has 14 amino acids. CDR1 LNHDA and CDR2 SQIVND come from the germline V gene (reference sequence). Trimming left V 8 bases short and J 7 bases short, with 17 bases between. The CDR3 DNA is TGTGCCAGTCTTACTAGGGGGGGCAGCGGGGAGCTGTTTTTT. It yields the protein CASLTRGGSGELFF.

The rearrangement uses TRBV10-3 and TRBJ2-7; D not resolved. CDR1 is ENHRY and CDR2 is SYGVKD in the germline V gene. There are 14 residues in the CDR3. Trimming left V 0 bases short and J 0 bases short, with 6 bases between. In DNA form, the CDR3 reads TGTGCCATCAGTGAGTCCGGCATCTCCTACGAGCAGTACTTC. Protein: CAISESGISYEQYF.

The chain carries TRBV14 and TRBJ2-2, with 7 bases identical to TRBD1. Per the germline V gene, CDR1 is SGHDN and CDR2 is FVKESK. This CDR3 contains 15 residues. Germline trimming cut 6 bases from V and 0 bases from J; bases unmatched to any gene: 4. CDR3: CASSPGQTNTGELFF. The CDR3 nucleotides read TGTGCCAGCAGTCCGGGACAGACGAACACCGGGGAGCTGTTTTTT.

The rearrangement links TRBV9 to TRBJ1-1; possibly TRBD1 for D (6 bases). The CDR3 sequence is 13 residues long. Trimming removed 7 bases at V and 4 bases at J, with 14 bases between. Germline V gene data show CDR1 as SGDLS and CDR2 as YYNGEE. CDR3 protein: CASAVGAATEAFF. The CDR3 region has the DNA TGTGCCAGCGCGGTGGGGGCGGCCACTGAAGCTTTCTTT.

This clone was counted a few times. The chain uses TRBV12-5 and TRBJ1-5, with 7 positions matching TRBD1. The CDR3 consists of 15 residues. Germline V lookup: CDR1 LGHNT, CDR2 FRNRAP. V gave up 7 bases and J gave up 3 bases; unmatched junction bases: 9. The DNA for the CDR3 is TGTGCTAGTGTTCCCCCGACAGGGTTCAATCAGCCCCAGCATTTT. Translating it yields CASVPPTGFNQPQHF.

The chain uses TRBV7-9 and TRBJ1-4; D not resolved. Germline CDR1 SEHNR, CDR2 FQNEAQ (reference sequence). This CDR3 spans 11 amino acids. Trimming removed 5 bases at V and 4 bases at J, with 2 bases between. CDR3 DNA: TGTGCCAGCAGCCTTAATGAAAAACTGTTTTTT. Protein: CASSLNEKLFF.